This T cell receptor (beta chain) appears in the sequencing data of a study of vaccination and CD4 T cells after COVID-19. Germline V CDR1 and CDR2: SNHLY, FYNNEI. V lost 6 bases to trimming and J lost 4 bases, with 10 bases between them. This CDR3 spans 13 amino acids. Comments on this clonotype: As yet, its antigen is unknown.

Sample treatment: approximately 9-day PBMC culture with coronavirus spike peptide pools or control peptides (ViraFEST assay). Cultured CD4+ T cell DNA was sequenced using the Oncomine TCR Beta short-read assay. TCRdb re-called the PCR reads with MiXCR, one entry per CDR3 protein. The sample includes about 3,700 distinct CDR3 sequences, 20% to 25% of them seen just once. The chain recombines TRBV2 with TRBJ2-1, with a possible D match to TRBD1 (6 bases). Sequencing was performed on CD4+ T cells from blood, cultured in vitro. This receptor was taken from a human donor who had recovered from COVID-19. CDR3 region: CASSRDTYNEQFF. As DNA, the CDR3 is TGTGCCAGCAGCCGGGACACTTACAATGAGCAGTTCTTC.